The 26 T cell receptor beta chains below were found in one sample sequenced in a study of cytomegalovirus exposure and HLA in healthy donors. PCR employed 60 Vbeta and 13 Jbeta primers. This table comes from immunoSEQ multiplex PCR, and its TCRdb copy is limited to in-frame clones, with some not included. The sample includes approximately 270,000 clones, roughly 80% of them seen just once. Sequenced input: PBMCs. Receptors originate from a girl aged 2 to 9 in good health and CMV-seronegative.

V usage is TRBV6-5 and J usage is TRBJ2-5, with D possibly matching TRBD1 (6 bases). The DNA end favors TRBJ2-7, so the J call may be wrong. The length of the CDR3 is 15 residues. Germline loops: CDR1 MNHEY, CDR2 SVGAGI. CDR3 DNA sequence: TGTGCCAGCAGTTTAACAAAGGGACACAAGTACGAGCAGTACTTC. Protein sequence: CASSLTKGHKYEQYF.

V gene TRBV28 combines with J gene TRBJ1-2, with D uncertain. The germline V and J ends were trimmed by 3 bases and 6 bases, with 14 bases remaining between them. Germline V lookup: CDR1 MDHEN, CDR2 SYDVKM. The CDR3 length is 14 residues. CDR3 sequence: CASSFETRVDGYTF. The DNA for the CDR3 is TGTGCCAGCAGTTTTGAGACTCGGGTCGATGGCTACACCTTC.

The CDR3 sequence: CASGAGLSYEQYF. The CDR3 nucleotides are TGTGCCAGCGGGGCAGGTCTGTCCTACGAGCAGTACTTC. This chain links TRBV27 with TRBJ2-7; tentatively, D is TRBD1 (5 bases). V lost 8 bases and J lost 1, with 12 bases in between. The germline V gene has CDR1 MNHEY and CDR2 SMNVEV (reference sequence). The CDR3 is made up of 13 amino acids.

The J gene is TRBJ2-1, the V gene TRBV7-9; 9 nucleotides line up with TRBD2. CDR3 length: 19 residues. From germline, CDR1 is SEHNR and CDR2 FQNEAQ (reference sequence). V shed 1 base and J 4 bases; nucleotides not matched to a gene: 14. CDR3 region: CASSLERDLGTSYYNEQFF. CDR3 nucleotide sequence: TGTGCCAGCAGCTTAGAGAGGGACCTGGGGACTAGCTATTACAATGAGCAGTTCTTC. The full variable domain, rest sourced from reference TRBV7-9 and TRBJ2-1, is DTGVSQNPRHKITKRGQNVTFRCDPISEHNRLYWYRQTLGQGPEFLTYFQNEAQLEKSRLLSDRFSAERPKGSFSTLEIQRTEQGDSAMYLCASSLERDLGTSYYNEQFFGPGTRLTVL.

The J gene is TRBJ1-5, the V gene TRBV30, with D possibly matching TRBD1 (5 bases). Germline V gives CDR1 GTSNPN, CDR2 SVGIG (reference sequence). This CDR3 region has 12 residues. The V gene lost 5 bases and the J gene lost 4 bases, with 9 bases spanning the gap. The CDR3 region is CAWDRVNQPQHF. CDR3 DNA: TGTGCCTGGGACAGAGTAAATCAGCCCCAGCATTTT.

CDR3 in amino acids: CASSLGGGNTGELFF. Here the CDR3 DNA reads TGTGCCAGCAGCTTAGGGGGGGGGAACACCGGGGAGCTGTTTTTT. This chain links TRBV7-2 with TRBJ2-2; 7 bases align to TRBD2. Trimming removed 1 base from V and 1 base from J; junction bases left unmatched: 0. The CDR3 extends over 15 amino acids. CDR1 is SGHTA, CDR2 FQGNSA, per germline.

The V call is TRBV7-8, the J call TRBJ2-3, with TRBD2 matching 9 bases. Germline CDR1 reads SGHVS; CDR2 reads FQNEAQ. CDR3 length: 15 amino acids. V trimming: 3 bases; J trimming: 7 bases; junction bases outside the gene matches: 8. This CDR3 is CASSFLGGRGNTQYF. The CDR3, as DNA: TGTGCCAGCAGCTTTCTCGGCGGGAGGGGGAATACGCAGTATTTT.

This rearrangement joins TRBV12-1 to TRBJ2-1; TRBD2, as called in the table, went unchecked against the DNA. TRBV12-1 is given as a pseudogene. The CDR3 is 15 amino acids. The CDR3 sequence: CASSLSGRSNYGQFF. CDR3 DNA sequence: TGTGCCAGCAGCTTAAGCGGGAGGTCTAACTATGGGCAGTTCTTC.

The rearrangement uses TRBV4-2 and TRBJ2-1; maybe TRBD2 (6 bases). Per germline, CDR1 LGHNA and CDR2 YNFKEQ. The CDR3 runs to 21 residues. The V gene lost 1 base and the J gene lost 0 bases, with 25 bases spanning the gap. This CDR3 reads CASSQAAGMGGYSLSYNEQFF. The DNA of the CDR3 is TGTGCCAGCAGCCAAGCGGCGGGAATGGGAGGATACTCCCTCTCCTACAATGAGCAGTTCTTC.

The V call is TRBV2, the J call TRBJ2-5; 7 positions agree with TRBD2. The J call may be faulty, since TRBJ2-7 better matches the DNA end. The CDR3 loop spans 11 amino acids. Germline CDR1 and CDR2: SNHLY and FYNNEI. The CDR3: CASRGGYEQYF. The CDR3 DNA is TGTGCCAGCCGCGGGGGATACGAGCAGTACTTC.

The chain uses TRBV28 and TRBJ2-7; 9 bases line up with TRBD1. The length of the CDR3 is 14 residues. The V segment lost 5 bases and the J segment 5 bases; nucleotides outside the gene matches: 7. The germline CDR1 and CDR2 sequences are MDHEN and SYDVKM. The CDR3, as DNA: TGTGCCAGCAGTCCGGGACAGGGTATTAACGAGCAGTACTTC. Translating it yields CASSPGQGINEQYF.

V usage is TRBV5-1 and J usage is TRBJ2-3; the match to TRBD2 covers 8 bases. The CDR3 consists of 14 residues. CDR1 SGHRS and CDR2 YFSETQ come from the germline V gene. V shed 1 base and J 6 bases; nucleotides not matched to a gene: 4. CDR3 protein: CASSLKAGADTQYF. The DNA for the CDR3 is TGCGCCAGCAGCTTGAAAGCGGGAGCCGATACGCAGTATTTT.

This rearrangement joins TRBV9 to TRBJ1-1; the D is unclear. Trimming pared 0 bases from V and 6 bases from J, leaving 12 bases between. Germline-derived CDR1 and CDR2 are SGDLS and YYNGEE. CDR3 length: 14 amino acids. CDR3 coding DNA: TGTGCCAGCAGCGTAGGACTAAAGGCGGCTGAAGCTTTCTTT. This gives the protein CASSVGLKAAEAFF.

The CDR3 DNA sequence: TGTGCCAGCAGCCCGGGACTAGCGAGGCCCGCGCAGTTCTTC. It is translated as CASSPGLARPAQFF. This chain joins TRBV7-9 and TRBJ2-1; 10 bases line up with TRBD2. The germline CDR1 and CDR2 sequences are SEHNR and FQNEAQ (reference sequence). This CDR3 is 14 amino acids long. V lost 5 bases to trimming and J lost 12 bases; unmatched junction nucleotides: 10. The full variable domain, with the rest looked up from reference TRBV7-9 and TRBJ2-1, is DTGVSQNPRHKITKRGQNVTFRCDPISEHNRLYWYRQTLGQGPEFLTYFQNEAQLEKSRLLSDRFSAERPKGSFSTLEIQRTEQGDSAMYLCASSPGLARPAQFFGPGTRLTVL.

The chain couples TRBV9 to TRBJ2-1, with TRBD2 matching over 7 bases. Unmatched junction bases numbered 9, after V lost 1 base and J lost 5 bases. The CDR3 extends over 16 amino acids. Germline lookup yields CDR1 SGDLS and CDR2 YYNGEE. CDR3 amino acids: CASSVRVSGGNNEQFF. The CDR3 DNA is TGTGCCAGCAGCGTAAGGGTTTCGGGAGGCAACAATGAGCAGTTCTTC. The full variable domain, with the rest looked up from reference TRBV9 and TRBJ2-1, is DSGVTQTPKHLITATGQRVTLRCSPRSGDLSVYWYQQSLDQGLQFLIQYYNGEERAKGNILERFSAQQFPDLHSELNLSSLELGDSALYFCASSVRVSGGNNEQFFGPGTRLTVL.

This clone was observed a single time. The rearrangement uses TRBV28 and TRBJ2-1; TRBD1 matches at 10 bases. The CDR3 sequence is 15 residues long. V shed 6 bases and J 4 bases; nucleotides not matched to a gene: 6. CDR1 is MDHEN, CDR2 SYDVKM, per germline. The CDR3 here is CASRPGQGTYNEQFF. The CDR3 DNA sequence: TGTGCCAGCAGACCGGGACAGGGGACATACAATGAGCAGTTCTTC.

The CDR3 region is CASSSGSGNYEQYF. CDR3 nucleotide sequence: TGTGCCAGCAGTTCCGGGAGTGGGAACTACGAGCAGTACTTC. J is TRBJ2-7 and V is TRBV27, with D possibly matching TRBD2 (6 bases). The CDR3 totals 14 residues. V lost 4 bases and J lost 3, with 13 bases in between. Germline CDR1 and CDR2: MNHEY and SMNVEV (reference sequence).

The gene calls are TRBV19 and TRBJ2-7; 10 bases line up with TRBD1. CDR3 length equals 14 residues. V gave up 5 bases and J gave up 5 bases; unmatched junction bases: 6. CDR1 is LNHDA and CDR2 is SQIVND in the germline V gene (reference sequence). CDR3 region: CASSPGQGFNEQYF. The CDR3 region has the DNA TGTGCCAGTAGTCCGGGACAGGGGTTCAACGAGCAGTACTTC. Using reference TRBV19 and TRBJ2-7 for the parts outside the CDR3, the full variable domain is DGGITQSPKYLFRKEGQNVTLSCEQNLNHDAMYWYRQDPGQGLRLIYYSQIVNDFQKGDIAEGYSVSREKKESFPLTVTSAQKNPTAFYLCASSPGQGFNEQYFGPGTRLTVT.

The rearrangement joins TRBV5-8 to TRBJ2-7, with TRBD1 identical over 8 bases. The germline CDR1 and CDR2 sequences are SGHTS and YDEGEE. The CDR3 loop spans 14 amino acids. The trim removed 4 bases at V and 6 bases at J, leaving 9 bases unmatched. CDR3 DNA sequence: TGTGCCAGCAGCCACAGGGGGGTCTCGGGCGAGCAGTACTTC. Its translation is CASSHRGVSGEQYF.

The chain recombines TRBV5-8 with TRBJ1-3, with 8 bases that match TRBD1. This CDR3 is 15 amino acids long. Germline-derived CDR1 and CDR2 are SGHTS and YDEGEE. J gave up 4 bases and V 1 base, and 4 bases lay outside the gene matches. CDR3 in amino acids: CASSLLGDRGNTIYF. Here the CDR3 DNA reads TGTGCCAGCAGCTTGCTCGGGGACAGGGGAAACACCATATATTTT. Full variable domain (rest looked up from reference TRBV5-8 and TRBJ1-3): EAGVTQSPTHLIKTRGQQATLRCSPISGHTSVYWYQQALGLGLQFLLWYDEGEERNRGNFPPRFSGRQFPNYSSELNVNALELEDSALYLCASSLLGDRGNTIYFGEGSWLTVV.

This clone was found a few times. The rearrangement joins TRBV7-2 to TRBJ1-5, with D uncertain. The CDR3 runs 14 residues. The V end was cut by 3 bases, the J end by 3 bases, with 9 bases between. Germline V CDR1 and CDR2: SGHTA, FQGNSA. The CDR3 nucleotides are TGTGCCAGCAGCTTCTTCCAGATCAATCAGCCCCAGCATTTT. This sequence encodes CASSFFQINQPQHF.

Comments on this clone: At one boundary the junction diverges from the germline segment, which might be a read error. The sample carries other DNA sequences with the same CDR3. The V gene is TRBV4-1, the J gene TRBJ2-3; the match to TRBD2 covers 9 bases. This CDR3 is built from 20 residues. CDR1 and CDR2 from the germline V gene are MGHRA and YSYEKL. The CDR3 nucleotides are TGCGCCAGCAGCCAAGATATCCACGTAGGAGCGGGGGGAGACACAGATACACAGTATTTT. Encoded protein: CASSQDIHVGAGGDTDTQYF.

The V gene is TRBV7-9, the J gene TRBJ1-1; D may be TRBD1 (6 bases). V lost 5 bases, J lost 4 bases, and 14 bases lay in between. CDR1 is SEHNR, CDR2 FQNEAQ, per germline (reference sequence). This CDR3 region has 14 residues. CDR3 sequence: CASSAGRGGTEAFF. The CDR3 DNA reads TGTGCCAGCAGCGCCGGGCGAGGGGGCACTGAAGCTTTCTTT.

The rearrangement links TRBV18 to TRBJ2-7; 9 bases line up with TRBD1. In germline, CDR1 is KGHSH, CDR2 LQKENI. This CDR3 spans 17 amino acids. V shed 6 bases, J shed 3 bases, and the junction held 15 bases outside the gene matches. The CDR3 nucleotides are TGTGCCAGCTCCTGGACAGGGGACAATAGGGTGAACTACGAGCAGTACTTC. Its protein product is CASSWTGDNRVNYEQYF.

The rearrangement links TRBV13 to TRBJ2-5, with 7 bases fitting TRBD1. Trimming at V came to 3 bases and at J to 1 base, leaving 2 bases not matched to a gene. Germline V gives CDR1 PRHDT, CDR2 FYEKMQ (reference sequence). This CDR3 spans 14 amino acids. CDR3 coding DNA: TGTGCCAGCAGCTTTTGGGACAGCCAAGAGACCCAGTACTTC. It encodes CASSFWDSQETQYF. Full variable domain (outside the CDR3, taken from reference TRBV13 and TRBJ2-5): AAGVIQSPRHLIKEKRETATLKCYPIPRHDTVYWYQQGPGQDPQFLISFYEKMQSDKGSIPDRFSAQQFSDYHSELNMSSLELGDSALYFCASSFWDSQETQYFGPGTRLLVL.

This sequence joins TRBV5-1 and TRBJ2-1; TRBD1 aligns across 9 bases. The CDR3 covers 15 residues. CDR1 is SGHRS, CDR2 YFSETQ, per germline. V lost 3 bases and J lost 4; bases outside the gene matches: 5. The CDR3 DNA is TGCGCCAGCAGCTCCTCCGGGACAGGGTACAATGAGCAGTTCTTC. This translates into CASSSSGTGYNEQFF.